This entry lists 14 T cell receptor beta chains sequenced from one sample in a study of blood T cell repertoires in COVID-19. Libraries were prepared by immunoSEQ multiplex PCR; TCRdb keeps only in-frame clonotypes and omits some of them. The table records over 90,000 clones, 81% of them present only once. The sample comprised peripheral blood. The receptor source for this set is a man aged 55 to 70 with acute or convalescent COVID-19.

The chain carries TRBV19 and TRBJ1-1; D is ambiguous. Per germline, CDR1 LNHDA and CDR2 SQIVND (reference sequence). This CDR3 has 15 amino acids. Trimming took off 2 bases at V and 2 bases at J, with 12 bases between the two ends. The chain's CDR3 is CASSIRGLPNTEAFF. Here the CDR3 DNA reads TGTGCCAGTAGTATACGCGGCCTTCCTAACACTGAAGCTTTCTTT.

J is TRBJ1-1 and V is TRBV29-1, with unresolved D. The V gene lost 7 bases and the J gene lost 5 bases, with 11 bases spanning the gap. Germline V gene sequence: CDR1 SQVTM, CDR2 ANQGSEA. This CDR3 region has 11 residues. The CDR3 here is CSAYLSTEAFF. In DNA form, the CDR3 reads TGCAGCGCTTATCTGTCTACTGAAGCTTTCTTT. Variable domain in full (rest from reference TRBV29-1 and TRBJ1-1): SAVISQKPSRDICQRGTSLTIQCQVDSQVTMMFWYRQQPGQSLTLIATANQGSEATYESGFVIDKFPISRPNLTFSTLTVSNMSPEDSSIYLCSAYLSTEAFFGQGTRLTVV.

J is TRBJ2-1 and V is TRBV7-6; D perhaps matches TRBD2 (6 bases). This CDR3 region has 13 residues. Germline V gene data show CDR1 as SGHVS and CDR2 as FNYEAQ. V lost 3 bases and J lost 6, with 9 bases in between. The CDR3: CASSLEEGNEQFF. The CDR3 DNA reads TGTGCCAGCAGCTTGGAGGAGGGCAATGAGCAGTTCTTC.

A few counts support this clone. This rearrangement joins TRBV7-6 to TRBJ2-2; D is perhaps TRBD1 (6 bases). Germline-derived CDR1 and CDR2 are SGHVS and FNYEAQ. Trimming shortened V by 4 bases and J by 4 bases, and 10 bases separated the two germline ends. The CDR3 contains 14 residues. The CDR3 sequence is CASSSRGGTGELFF. CDR3 in DNA: TGTGCCAGCAGCTCGCGAGGGGGCACCGGGGAGCTGTTTTTT.

The J gene is TRBJ1-2, the V gene TRBV7-9, with a possible D match to TRBD1 (6 bases). Germline V gives CDR1 SEHNR, CDR2 FQNEAQ (reference sequence). This CDR3 spans 15 amino acids. Deletions cut 1 base from V and 7 bases from J, with 16 bases between. CDR3 in DNA: TGTGCCAGCAGCTTAGGGACAGTCGTGATGGTTGGCTACACCTTC. This gives the protein CASSLGTVVMVGYTF.

The chain recombines TRBV7-2 with TRBJ2-3; 8 bases match TRBD2. Germline lookup yields CDR1 SGHTA and CDR2 FQGNSA. The CDR3 runs 15 residues. The J segment lost 6 bases and the V segment lost 3 bases, leaving 8 bases of the junction unmatched. CDR3 nucleotide sequence: TGTGCCAGCAGCTTGAGCGGGAGCCCCCAGGATACGCAGTATTTT. Its protein product is CASSLSGSPQDTQYF.

The chain is built from TRBV23-1 and TRBJ2-6; 9 nucleotides line up with TRBD1. TRBV23-1 is an ORF for which the function is uncertain. After removal of 2 bases from V and 2 bases from J, the junction contained 10 bases not matched to a gene. The CDR3 spans 19 residues. The CDR3 here is CASSQQAQTGGTGANVLTF. In DNA, the CDR3 is TGCGCCAGCAGTCAACAAGCTCAGACAGGGGGTACTGGGGCCAACGTCCTGACTTTC.

This clone was picked up a small number of times. This chain uses TRBV7-9 with TRBJ1-1; 8 nucleotides align to TRBD1. There are 15 residues in the CDR3. V was pared by 5 bases and J by 8 bases, with 13 bases of the junction left unmatched. Looked up from germline, CDR1 is SEHNR and CDR2 is FQNEAQ (reference sequence). The CDR3: CASSVSQGAVAEAFF. The CDR3 region has the DNA TGTGCCAGCAGCGTATCCCAGGGGGCGGTGGCAGAAGCTTTCTTT.

This clone was seen once. The chain employs TRBV28 and TRBJ2-7, with D possibly matching TRBD2 (5 bases). This CDR3 region has 11 residues. V was shortened by 8 bases and J by 6 bases, with 11 bases between the two germline ends. Germline lookup yields CDR1 MDHEN and CDR2 SYDVKM. Here the CDR3 reads CASGRRVEQYF. The DNA of the CDR3 is TGTGCCAGCGGGAGAAGGGTCGAGCAGTACTTC.

The rearrangement joins TRBV18 to TRBJ1-1, with D perhaps TRBD1 (5 bases). The V end lost 5 bases, the J end lost 1 base, and 17 bases lay between the germline ends. This CDR3 contains 16 residues. Germline V gives CDR1 KGHSH, CDR2 LQKENI. The CDR3 region has the DNA TGTGCCAGCTCAGTTTCTGTACAGGCGGCGAACACTGAAGCTTTCTTT. It translates to CASSVSVQAANTEAFF. The variable domain in full, with the rest retrieved from reference TRBV18 and TRBJ1-1, is NAGVMQNPRHLVRRRGQEARLRCSPMKGHSHVYWYRQLPEEGLKFMVYLQKENIIDESGMPKERFSAEFPKEGPSILRIQQVVRGDSAAYFCASSVSVQAANTEAFFGQGTRLTVV.

The chain carries TRBV27 and TRBJ2-7; no clear D. The germline V gene has CDR1 MNHEY and CDR2 SMNVEV (reference sequence). CDR3 size: 13 residues. V shed 0 bases and J shed 5 bases, with 8 bases lying between them. Here the CDR3 reads CASSLSTTHEQYF. The CDR3 coding sequence is TGTGCCAGCAGTTTATCGACAACCCACGAGCAGTACTTC.

This clone was recorded a few times. The chain carries TRBV27 and TRBJ1-5; D unresolved. The CDR3 contains 14 residues. Trimming cost V 4 bases and J 0 bases, with 7 bases left between them. Germline CDR1 reads MNHEY; CDR2 reads SMNVEV (reference sequence). The CDR3 DNA reads TGTGCCAGCAGTTCCAGGTCTAGCAATCAGCCCCAGCATTTT. It codes for CASSSRSSNQPQHF.

The CDR3 sequence: CATSRMGEDRVYGYTF. The CDR3 DNA is TGTGCCACCAGCAGGATGGGGGAAGACAGGGTATATGGCTACACCTTC. J is TRBJ1-2 and V is TRBV15; 7 bases are shared with TRBD1. Germline CDR1 and CDR2: LNHNV and YYDKDF (reference sequence). V lost 3 bases and J lost 5; bases outside the gene matches: 12. The CDR3 has 16 residues.

The chain links TRBV2 to TRBJ1-6; D may be TRBD1 (6 bases). CDR1 is SNHLY, CDR2 FYNNEI, per germline. This CDR3 contains 13 residues. CDR3 sequence: CGSRDNYNSPLHF. For the CDR3, the DNA is TGTGGTAGCCGGGACAATTATAATTCACCCCTCCACTTT.